This TCR beta chain was sequenced in a study of CD8 T cells in ankylosing spondylitis. This clonotype was recorded many times. Its target is unknown. With molecular barcodes, quantitative 5'-RACE was used to make the TCR beta libraries. Using its own MiXCR run on the 5' RACE reads, TCRdb lists one record per CDR3 protein. The sample has some 250,000 distinct CDR3 sequences; around 9.1% are singletons. The J segment lost 5 bases and the V segment lost 7 bases, leaving 13 bases of the junction unmatched. Germline values: CDR1 SGHRS, CDR2 YFSETQ. The CDR3 runs to 16 residues. General study points: In ankylosing spondylitis blood, a motif of several highly homologous TCR beta variants appeared characteristic. CD8+ cells made up the disease-linked clones, which were relatively rare in peripheral blood.

This clonotype originated in a male donor with ankylosing spondylitis or in good health (not recorded which). The chain has TRBV5-1 and TRBJ2-2, with TRBD1 matching over 8 bases. Sample: blood, either unsorted or a sorted T cell fraction (not recorded which). For the CDR3, the DNA is TGCGCCAGCTCCCCTCCAGGGGGCCGACGGACCGGGGAGCTGTTTTTT. This translates into CASSPPGGRRTGELFF.